This entry describes one TCR beta chain. Its cognate antigen is unknown. The germline V and J ends were trimmed by 3 bases and 3 bases, with 10 bases remaining between them. CDR3 length equals 14 residues. TCR alpha and TCR beta cDNA libraries carrying sample barcodes and UMIs were produced by 5'RACE using constant-segment primers. TCRdb reprocessed the 5' RACE reads via MiXCR and lists one record per CDR3 protein. The sample has 300,000 to 350,000 distinct CDR3 sequences, around 15% seen once; the top ten hold 20% to 25%. The sample belongs to a study of T-cell memory formation after mild COVID-19. General study results and limits: A subset of responding clones appeared in pre-infection memory, suggesting cross-reactive memory joined.

The V gene is TRBV12-3 or TRBV12-4, the J gene TRBJ2-3; a weak D match, TRBD2 (5 bases). The sample consisted of PBMCs or a T cell subset sorted from them (not recorded which). The receptor was derived from a man between 18 and 29 years old who had mild COVID-19 (a few samples of this study predate the infection). Cell type and time point are not known. CDR3 DNA sequence: TGTGCCAGCAGTTTGGAGGCAAGGACAGATACGCAGTATTTT. It specifies CASSLEARTDTQYF.